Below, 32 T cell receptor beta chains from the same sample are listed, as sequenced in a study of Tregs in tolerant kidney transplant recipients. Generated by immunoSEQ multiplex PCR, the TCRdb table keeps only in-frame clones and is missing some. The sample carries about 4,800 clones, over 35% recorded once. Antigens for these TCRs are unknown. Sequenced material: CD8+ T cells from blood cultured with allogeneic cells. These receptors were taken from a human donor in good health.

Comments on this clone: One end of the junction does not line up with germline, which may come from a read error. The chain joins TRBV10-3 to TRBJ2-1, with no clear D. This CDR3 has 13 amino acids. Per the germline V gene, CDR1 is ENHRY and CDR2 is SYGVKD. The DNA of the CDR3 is TGTGCCAGCAGTTTTGGCACCTCAAATGAGCAGTTCTTC. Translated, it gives CASSFGTSNEQFF.

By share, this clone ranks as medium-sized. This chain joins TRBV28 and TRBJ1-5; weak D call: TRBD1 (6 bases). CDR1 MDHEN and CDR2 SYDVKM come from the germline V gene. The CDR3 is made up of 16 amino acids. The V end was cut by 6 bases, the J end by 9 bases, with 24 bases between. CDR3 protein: CASRVWGAGLIVPQHF. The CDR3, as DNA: TGTGCCAGCAGAGTTTGGGGGGCGGGACTCATCGTGCCCCAGCATTTT.

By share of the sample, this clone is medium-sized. The CDR3 DNA reads as TGTGCCTGGAGTGCCGGCAGCATTAGCAATCAGCCCCAGCATTTT. The encoded protein is CAWSAGSISNQPQHF. The J gene is TRBJ1-5, the V gene TRBV30; no firm D call. Per germline, CDR1 GTSNPN and CDR2 SVGIG (reference sequence). Trimming pared 1 base from V and 0 bases from J, leaving 10 bases between. CDR3 size: 15 residues.

The CDR3 loop is CASSLTGGSADTQYF. CDR3 coding DNA: TGTGCCAGCAGCTTAACGGGGGGCAGCGCAGATACGCAGTATTTT. This chain links TRBV7-2 with TRBJ2-3, with D possibly being TRBD2 (7 bases). CDR1 is SGHTA, CDR2 FQGNSA, per germline. V lost 2 bases and J lost 4, with 13 bases in between. This CDR3 is 15 amino acids long.

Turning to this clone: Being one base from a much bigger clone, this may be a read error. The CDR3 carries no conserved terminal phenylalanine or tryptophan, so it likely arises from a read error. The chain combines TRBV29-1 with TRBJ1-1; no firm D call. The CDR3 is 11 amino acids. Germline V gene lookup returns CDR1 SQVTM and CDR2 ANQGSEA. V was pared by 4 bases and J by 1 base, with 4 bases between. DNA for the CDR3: TGCAGCGTTGGACGGAACACTGAAGCTTTCCTT. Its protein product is CSVGRNTEAFL.

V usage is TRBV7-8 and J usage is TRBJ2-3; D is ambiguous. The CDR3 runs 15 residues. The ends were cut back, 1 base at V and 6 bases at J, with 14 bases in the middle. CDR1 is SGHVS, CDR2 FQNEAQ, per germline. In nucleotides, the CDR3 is TGTGCCAGCAGCTTAGTCCAGTATGGCCAGGATACGCAGTATTTT. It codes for CASSLVQYGQDTQYF.

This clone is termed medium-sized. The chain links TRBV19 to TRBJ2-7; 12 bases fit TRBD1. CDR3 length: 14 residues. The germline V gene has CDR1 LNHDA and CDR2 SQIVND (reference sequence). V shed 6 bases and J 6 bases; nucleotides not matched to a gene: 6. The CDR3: CASSPGTGGFEQYF. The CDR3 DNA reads TGTGCCAGTAGCCCCGGGACAGGGGGCTTCGAGCAGTACTTC.

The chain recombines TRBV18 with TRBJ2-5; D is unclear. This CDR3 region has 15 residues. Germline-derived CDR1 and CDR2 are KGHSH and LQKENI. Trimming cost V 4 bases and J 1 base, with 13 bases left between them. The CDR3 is CASSQPDLFQETQYF. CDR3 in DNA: TGTGCCAGCTCACAACCGGACCTCTTCCAAGAGACCCAGTACTTC.

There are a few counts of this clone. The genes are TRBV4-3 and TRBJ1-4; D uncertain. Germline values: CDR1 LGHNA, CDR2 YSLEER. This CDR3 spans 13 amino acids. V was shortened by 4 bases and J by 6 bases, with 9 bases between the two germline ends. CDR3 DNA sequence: TGCGCCAGCAGCCTACGGACGGATGAAAAACTGTTTTTT. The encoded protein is CASSLRTDEKLFF.

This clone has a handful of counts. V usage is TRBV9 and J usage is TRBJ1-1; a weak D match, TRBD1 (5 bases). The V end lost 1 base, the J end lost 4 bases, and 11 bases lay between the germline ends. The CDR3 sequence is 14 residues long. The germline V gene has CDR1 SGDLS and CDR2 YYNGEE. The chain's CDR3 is CASSVMEGITEAFF. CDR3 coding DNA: TGTGCCAGCAGCGTAATGGAGGGGATCACTGAAGCTTTCTTT. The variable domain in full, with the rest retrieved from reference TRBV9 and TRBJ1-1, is DSGVTQTPKHLITATGQRVTLRCSPRSGDLSVYWYQQSLDQGLQFLIQYYNGEERAKGNILERFSAQQFPDLHSELNLSSLELGDSALYFCASSVMEGITEAFFGQGTRLTVV.

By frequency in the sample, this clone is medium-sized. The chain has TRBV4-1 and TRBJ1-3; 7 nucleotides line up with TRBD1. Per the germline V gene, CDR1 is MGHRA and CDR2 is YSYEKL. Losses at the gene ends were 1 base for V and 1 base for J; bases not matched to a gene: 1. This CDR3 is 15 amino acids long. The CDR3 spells CASSQVTGSGNTIYF. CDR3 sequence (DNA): TGCGCCAGCAGCCAAGTGACAGGGTCTGGAAACACCATATATTTT.

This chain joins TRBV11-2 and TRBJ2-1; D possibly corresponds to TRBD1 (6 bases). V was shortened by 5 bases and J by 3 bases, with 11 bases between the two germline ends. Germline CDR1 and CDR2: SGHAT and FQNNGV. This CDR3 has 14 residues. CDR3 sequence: CASSPSDSYNEQFF. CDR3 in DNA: TGTGCCAGCAGCCCATCGGACAGCTACAATGAGCAGTTCTTC.

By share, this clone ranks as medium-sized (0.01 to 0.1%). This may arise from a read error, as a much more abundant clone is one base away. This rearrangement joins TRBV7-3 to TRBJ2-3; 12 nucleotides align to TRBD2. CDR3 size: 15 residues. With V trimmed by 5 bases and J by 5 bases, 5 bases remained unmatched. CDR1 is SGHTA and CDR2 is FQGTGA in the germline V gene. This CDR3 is CASSPSGGGGDTQYF. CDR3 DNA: TGTGCCAGCAGCCCTAGCGGGGGGGGCGGAGATACGCAGTATTTT. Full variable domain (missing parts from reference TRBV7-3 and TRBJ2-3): GAGVSQTPSNKVTEKGKYVELRCDPISGHTALYWYRQSLGQGPEFLIYFQGTGAADDSGLPNDRFFAVRPEGSVSTLKIQRTERGDSAVYLCASSPSGGGGDTQYFGPGTRLTVL.

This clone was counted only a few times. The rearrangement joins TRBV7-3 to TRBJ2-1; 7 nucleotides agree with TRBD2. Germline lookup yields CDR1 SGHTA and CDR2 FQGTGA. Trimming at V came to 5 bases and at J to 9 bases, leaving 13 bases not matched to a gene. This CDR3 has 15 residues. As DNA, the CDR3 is TGTGCCAGCAGCGCCCACGGGGGGTATAGCGTTGAGCAGTTCTTC. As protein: CASSAHGGYSVEQFF.

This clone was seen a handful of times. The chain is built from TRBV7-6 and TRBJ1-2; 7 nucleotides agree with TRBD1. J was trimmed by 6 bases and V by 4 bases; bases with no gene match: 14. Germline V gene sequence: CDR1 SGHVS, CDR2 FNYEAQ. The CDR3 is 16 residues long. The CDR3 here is CASSSRQGREGDGYTF. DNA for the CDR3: TGTGCCAGCAGCTCTCGACAGGGTCGGGAGGGGGATGGCTACACCTTC.

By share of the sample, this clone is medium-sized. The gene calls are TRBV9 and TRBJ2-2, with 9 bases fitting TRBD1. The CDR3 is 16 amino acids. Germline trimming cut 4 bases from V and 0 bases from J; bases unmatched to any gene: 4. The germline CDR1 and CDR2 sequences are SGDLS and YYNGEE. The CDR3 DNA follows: TGTGCCAGCAGCCCCCGGACAGGGGCGAACACCGGGGAGCTGTTTTTT. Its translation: CASSPRTGANTGELFF.

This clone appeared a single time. DNA of the CDR3: TGCGCCAGCAGCCAACACCGCCTCGTCGGACAGGGGGGGACTAATGAAAAACTGTTTTTT. Its translation is CASSQHRLVGQGGTNEKLFF. The V gene is TRBV4-3, the J gene TRBJ1-4; TRBD1 agrees at 10 bases. Germline CDR1 LGHNA, CDR2 YSLEER. This CDR3 comprises 20 residues. The junction had 14 bases not matched to a gene; V was cut back by 2 bases and J by 2 bases.

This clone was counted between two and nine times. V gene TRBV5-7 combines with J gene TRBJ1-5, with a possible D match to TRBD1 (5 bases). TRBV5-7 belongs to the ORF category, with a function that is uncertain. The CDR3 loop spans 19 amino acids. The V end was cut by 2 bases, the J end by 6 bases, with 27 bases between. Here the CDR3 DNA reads TGTGCCAGCAGCTTCCACGGGAGACAAATCCGGGGGGGAGGTCAGCCCCAGCATTTT. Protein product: CASSFHGRQIRGGGQPQHF.

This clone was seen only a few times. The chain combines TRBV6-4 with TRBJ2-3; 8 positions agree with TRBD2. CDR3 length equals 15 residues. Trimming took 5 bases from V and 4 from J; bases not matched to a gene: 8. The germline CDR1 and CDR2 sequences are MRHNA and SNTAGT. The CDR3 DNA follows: TGTGCCAGCAGTTCGATAGCGGGAAACGCAGATACGCAGTATTTT. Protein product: CASSSIAGNADTQYF.

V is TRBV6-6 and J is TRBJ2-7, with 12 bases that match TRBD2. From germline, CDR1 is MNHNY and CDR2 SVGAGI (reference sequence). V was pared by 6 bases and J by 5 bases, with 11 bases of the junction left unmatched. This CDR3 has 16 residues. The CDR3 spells CASSQDGPSGRDEQYF. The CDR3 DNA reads TGTGCCAGCAGCCAAGATGGACCTAGCGGGAGGGACGAGCAGTACTTC.

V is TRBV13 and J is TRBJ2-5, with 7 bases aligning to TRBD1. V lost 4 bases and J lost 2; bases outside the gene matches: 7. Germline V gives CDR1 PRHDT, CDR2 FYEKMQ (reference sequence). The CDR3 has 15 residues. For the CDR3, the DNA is TGTGCCAGCAGCTGGGGACAGAGAGAACAAGAGACCCAGTACTTC. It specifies CASSWGQREQETQYF.

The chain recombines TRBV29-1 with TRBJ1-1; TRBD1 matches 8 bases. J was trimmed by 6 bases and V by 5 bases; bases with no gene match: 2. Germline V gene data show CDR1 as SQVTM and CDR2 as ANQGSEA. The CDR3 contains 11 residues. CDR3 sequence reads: CSVNRGAEAFF. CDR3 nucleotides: TGCAGCGTTAACAGGGGGGCTGAAGCTTTCTTT.

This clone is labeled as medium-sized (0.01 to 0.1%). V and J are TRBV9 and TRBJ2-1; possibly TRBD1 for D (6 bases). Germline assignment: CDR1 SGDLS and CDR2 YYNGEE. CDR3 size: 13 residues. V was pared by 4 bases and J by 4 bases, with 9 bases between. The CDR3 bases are TGTGCCAGCAGCCTAGGACAGTACAATGAGCAGTTCTTC. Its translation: CASSLGQYNEQFF.

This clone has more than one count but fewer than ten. CDR3 DNA sequence: TGCAGCGTGGGACAGGGGGAACGAGACTATGGCTACACCTTC. This encodes CSVGQGERDYGYTF. The chain is built from TRBV29-1 and TRBJ1-2, with 11 bases that match TRBD1. CDR3 length: 14 residues. With V trimmed by 6 bases and J by 3 bases, 6 bases remained unmatched. Germline CDR1 and CDR2: SQVTM and ANQGSEA.

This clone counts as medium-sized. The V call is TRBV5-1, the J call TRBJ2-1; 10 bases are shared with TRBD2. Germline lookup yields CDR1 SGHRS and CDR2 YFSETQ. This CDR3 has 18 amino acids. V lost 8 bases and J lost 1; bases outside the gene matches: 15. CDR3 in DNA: TGCGCCAGTTCACCGGGGCTAGCGGGGGCGAAATCCTACAATGAGCAGTTCTTC. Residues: CASSPGLAGAKSYNEQFF.

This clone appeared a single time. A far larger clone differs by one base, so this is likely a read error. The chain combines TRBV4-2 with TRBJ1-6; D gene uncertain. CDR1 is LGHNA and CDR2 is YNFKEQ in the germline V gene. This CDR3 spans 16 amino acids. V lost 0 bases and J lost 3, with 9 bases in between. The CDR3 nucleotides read TGTGCCAGCAGCCAAGATGGGCGACACTATAATTCACCCCTCCACTTT. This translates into CASSQDGRHYNSPLHF.

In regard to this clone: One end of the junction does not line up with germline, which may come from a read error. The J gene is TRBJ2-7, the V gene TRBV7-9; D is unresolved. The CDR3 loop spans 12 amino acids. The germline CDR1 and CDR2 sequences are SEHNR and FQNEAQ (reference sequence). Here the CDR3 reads CASSHPNYEQYF. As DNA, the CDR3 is TGCGCCAGCAGCCACCCTAACTACGAGCAGTACTTC.

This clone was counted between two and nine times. The CDR3 loop reads CASSYSQGTGELFF. For the CDR3, the DNA is TGTGCCAGCAGTTACTCACAGGGTACCGGGGAGCTGTTTTTT. The chain combines TRBV6-5 with TRBJ2-2; a possible D gene is TRBD1 (6 bases). V was clipped by 0 bases and J by 5 bases, with 7 bases between them. CDR3 length equals 14 residues. Per germline, CDR1 MNHEY and CDR2 SVGAGI.

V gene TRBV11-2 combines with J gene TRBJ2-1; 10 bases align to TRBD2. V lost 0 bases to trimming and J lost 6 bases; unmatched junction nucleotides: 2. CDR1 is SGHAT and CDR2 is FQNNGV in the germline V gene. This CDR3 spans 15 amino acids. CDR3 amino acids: CASSLEAGGSNEQFF. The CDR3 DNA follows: TGTGCCAGCAGCTTAGAAGCGGGAGGGAGCAATGAGCAGTTCTTC.

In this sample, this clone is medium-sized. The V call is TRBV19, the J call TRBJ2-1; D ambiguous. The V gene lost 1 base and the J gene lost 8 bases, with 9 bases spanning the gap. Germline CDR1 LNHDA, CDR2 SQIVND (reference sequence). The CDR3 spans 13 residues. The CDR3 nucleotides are TGTGCCAGTAGTATAGCTGGGGTCTATGAGCAGTTCTTC. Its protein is CASSIAGVYEQFF.

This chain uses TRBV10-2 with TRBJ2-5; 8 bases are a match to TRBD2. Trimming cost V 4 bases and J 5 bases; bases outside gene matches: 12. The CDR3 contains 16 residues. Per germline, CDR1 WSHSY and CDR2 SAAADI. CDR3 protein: CASSAHLTQRGETQYF. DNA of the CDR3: TGCGCCAGCAGTGCCCACTTGACACAGCGGGGGGAGACCCAGTACTTC.

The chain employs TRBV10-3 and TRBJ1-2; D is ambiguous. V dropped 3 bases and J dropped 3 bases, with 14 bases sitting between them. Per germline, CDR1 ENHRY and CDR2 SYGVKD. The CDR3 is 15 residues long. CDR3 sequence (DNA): TGTGCCATCAGTGAAGGGAGTTTGGGATACTATGGCTACACCTTC. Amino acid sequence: CAISEGSLGYYGYTF.